The next 9 T cell receptor beta chains were all read from a single sample in a study of T cells in tuberculosis. This table comes from immunoSEQ multiplex PCR, and its TCRdb copy is limited to in-frame clones, with some not included. The sample records 30,000 to 35,000 clones, 80% to 95% being singletons. Sequencing was carried out using PBMCs. These receptors came from a donor aged 10-29 years with latent tuberculosis or without tuberculosis infection.

The J gene is TRBJ2-1, the V gene TRBV29-1, with D possibly matching TRBD1 (6 bases). The ends were cut back, 0 bases at V and 0 bases at J, with 12 bases in the middle. This CDR3 comprises 16 residues. From germline, CDR1 is SQVTM and CDR2 ANQGSEA. For the CDR3, the DNA is TGCAGCGTTGAAGATATAGGGACAAGCTCCTACAATGAGCAGTTCTTC. Translating it yields CSVEDIGTSSYNEQFF.

The chain links TRBV5-6 to TRBJ2-5, with D tentatively TRBD1 (5 bases). This CDR3 comprises 15 residues. The V end lost 1 base, the J end lost 2 bases, and 12 bases lay between the germline ends. Germline CDR1 is SGHDT and CDR2 is YYEEEE. The CDR3 nucleotides read TGTGCCAGCAGCTTGCAGGGAACCGGGCAAGAGACCCAGTACTTC. Its protein is CASSLQGTGQETQYF.

This clone was picked up a small number of times. The CDR3 nucleotides are TGTGCCAGCAGCTTAGCACAGGGGGGTGGCTACACCTTC. Protein: CASSLAQGGGYTF. The rearrangement links TRBV7-9 to TRBJ1-2, with 8 bases identical to TRBD1. The V gene's germline CDR1 is SEHNR and CDR2 FQNEAQ (reference sequence). The CDR3 is made up of 13 amino acids. J was trimmed by 7 bases and V by 0 bases; bases with no gene match: 1.

This sequence joins TRBV19 and TRBJ1-1; D is possibly TRBD1 (5 bases). V was shortened by 1 base and J by 0 bases, with 15 bases between the two germline ends. The CDR3 totals 17 residues. Germline V gene data show CDR1 as LNHDA and CDR2 as SQIVND (reference sequence). The CDR3 DNA reads as TGTGCCAGTAGTATAGGGGTTTTGGGGCGGATGAACACTGAAGCTTTCTTT. Amino acid sequence: CASSIGVLGRMNTEAFF.

The chain joins TRBV4-3 to TRBJ2-1, with D uncertain. The CDR3 contains 16 residues. The germline CDR1 and CDR2 sequences are LGHNA and YSLEER. The ends were cut back, 0 bases at V and 7 bases at J, with 16 bases in the middle. CDR3 bases: TGCGCCAGCAGCCAAGATCACCTCCTCATGGCAAATGAGCAGTTCTTC. Protein sequence: CASSQDHLLMANEQFF.

V gene TRBV4-1 combines with J gene TRBJ2-5; TRBD2 matches at 7 bases. V lost 6 bases to trimming and J lost 0 bases; unmatched junction nucleotides: 10. The CDR3 has 16 residues. CDR1 MGHRA and CDR2 YSYEKL come from the germline V gene. CDR3 sequence (DNA): TGCGCCAGCAGTATAGGGTTGGGAGGGAACCAAGAGACCCAGTACTTC. Translation: CASSIGLGGNQETQYF.

The chain joins TRBV7-9 to TRBJ2-7, with 7 bases identical to TRBD1. The CDR3 runs to 14 residues. V was pared by 5 bases and J by 6 bases, with 10 bases of the junction left unmatched. Germline V gene sequence: CDR1 SEHNR, CDR2 FQNEAQ (reference sequence). CDR3 DNA sequence: TGTGCCAGCAGCCCTGTGTCAGGGGGAAGCGAGCAGTACTTC. Translated: CASSPVSGGSEQYF. The full variable domain, with the rest looked up from reference TRBV7-9 and TRBJ2-7, is DTGVSQNPRHKITKRGQNVTFRCDPISEHNRLYWYRQTLGQGPEFLTYFQNEAQLEKSRLLSDRFSAERPKGSFSTLEIQRTEQGDSAMYLCASSPVSGGSEQYFGPGTRLTVT.

This chain joins TRBV5-1 and TRBJ2-3; weak D call: TRBD1 (6 bases). V lost 5 bases to trimming and J lost 10 bases, with 14 bases between them. This CDR3 region has 12 residues. Germline lookup yields CDR1 SGHRS and CDR2 YFSETQ. The CDR3 is CASSFTGYAQYF. CDR3 nucleotides: TGCGCCAGCAGTTTTACAGGGTACGCGCAGTATTTT.

There are a few counts of this clone. This chain joins TRBV27 and TRBJ2-3; a possible D gene is TRBD2 (5 bases). Deletions cut 4 bases from V and 2 bases from J, with 10 bases between. The CDR3 is 14 residues long. CDR1 and CDR2 (germline): MNHEY, SMNVEV (reference sequence). This CDR3 is CASSSGINTDTQYF. The CDR3 DNA sequence: TGTGCCAGCAGTTCGGGGATTAACACAGATACGCAGTATTTT.